This T cell receptor beta chain originates from a study of Graves' ophthalmopathy and Graves' hyperthyroidism. Study-level results: Among thyroid clonotypes expanded above 0.001 frequency, most also appeared in blood. A roughly 81% specificity and 85% to 90% sensitivity were achieved by a 13-signature model that separated ophthalmopathy from stable hyperthyroidism.

CDR3 regions of TCR beta were amplified from RNA transcripts. First-round RT-PCR employed HTBI primers, with a second-round multiplex PCR after it. One entry per CDR3 protein, called by TCRdb with MiXCR from the multiplex PCR reads. This sample has 580,000 or so distinct CDR3 sequences, with about two fifths found just once. No donor had other autoimmune disease, uncontrolled infection, pregnancy or lactation. Orbital computed tomography, thyroid ultrasound, TRAb, serum thyroxine and clinical symptoms formed the basis of diagnosis. Germline V gives CDR1 KGHDR, CDR2 SFDVKD. V shed 12 bases and J 4 bases; nucleotides not matched to a gene: 17. This CDR3 is built from 16 residues. There are a few counts of this clonotype. The antigen is unknown.

The sequence came from an adult man with Graves' hyperthyroidism. This chain connects TRBV24-1 to TRBJ2-5, with 9 bases fitting TRBD1. What was sequenced was peripheral blood or thyroid tissue (not recorded which). The CDR3 protein is CAWGNPGTGIRETQYF. DNA for the CDR3: TGTGCCTGGGGGAACCCCGGGACAGGGATTCGAGAGACCCAGTACTTC.